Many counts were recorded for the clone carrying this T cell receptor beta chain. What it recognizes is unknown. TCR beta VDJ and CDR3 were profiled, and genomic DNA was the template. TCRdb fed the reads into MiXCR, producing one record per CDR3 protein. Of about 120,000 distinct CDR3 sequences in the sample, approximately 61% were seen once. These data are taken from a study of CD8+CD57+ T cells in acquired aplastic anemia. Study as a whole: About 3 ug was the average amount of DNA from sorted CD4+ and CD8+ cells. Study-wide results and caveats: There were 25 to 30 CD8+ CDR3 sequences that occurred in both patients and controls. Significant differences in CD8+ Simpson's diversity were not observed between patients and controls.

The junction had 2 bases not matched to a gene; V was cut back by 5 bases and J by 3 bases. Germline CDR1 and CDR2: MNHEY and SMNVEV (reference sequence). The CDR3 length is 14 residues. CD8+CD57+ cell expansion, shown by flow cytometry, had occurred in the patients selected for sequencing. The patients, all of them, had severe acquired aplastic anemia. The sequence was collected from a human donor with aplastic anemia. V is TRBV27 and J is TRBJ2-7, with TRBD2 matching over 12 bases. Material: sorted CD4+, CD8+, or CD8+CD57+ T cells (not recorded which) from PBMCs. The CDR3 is CASSLTSGSYEQYF. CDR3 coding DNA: TGTGCCAGCAGTCTGACTAGCGGGAGCTACGAGCAGTACTTC.